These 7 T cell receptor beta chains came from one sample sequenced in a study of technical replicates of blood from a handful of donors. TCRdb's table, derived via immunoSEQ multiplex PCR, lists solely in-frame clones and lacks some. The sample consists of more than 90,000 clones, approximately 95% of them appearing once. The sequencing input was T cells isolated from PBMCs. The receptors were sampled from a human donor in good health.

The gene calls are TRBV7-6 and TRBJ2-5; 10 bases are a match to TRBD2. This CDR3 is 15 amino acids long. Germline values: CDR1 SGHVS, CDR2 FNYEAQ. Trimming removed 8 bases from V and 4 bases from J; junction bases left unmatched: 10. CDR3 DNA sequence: TGTGCCAGCGGGTCTTTAGCGGGGGGCCGAGAGACCCAGTACTTC. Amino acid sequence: CASGSLAGGRETQYF.

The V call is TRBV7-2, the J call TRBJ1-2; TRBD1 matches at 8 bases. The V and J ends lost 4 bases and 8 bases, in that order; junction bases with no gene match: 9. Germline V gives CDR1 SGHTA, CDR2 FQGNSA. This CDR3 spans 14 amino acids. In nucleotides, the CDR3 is TGTGCCAGCAGCTCAGGACAGGGAACGGACGGCTACACCTTC. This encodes CASSSGQGTDGYTF.

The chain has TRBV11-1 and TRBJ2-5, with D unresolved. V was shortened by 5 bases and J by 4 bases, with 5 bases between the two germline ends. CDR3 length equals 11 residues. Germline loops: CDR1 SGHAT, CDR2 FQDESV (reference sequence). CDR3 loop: CASSTRETQYF. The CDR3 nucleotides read TGTGCCAGCAGCACGAGAGAGACCCAGTACTTC.

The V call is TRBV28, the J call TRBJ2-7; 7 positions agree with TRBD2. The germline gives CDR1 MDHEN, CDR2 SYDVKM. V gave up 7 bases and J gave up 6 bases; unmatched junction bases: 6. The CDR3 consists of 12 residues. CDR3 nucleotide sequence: TGTGCCAGCATGATCTGGGAGGGCGAGCAGTACTTC. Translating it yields CASMIWEGEQYF. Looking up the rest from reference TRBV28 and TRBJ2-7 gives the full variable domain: DVKVTQSSRYLVKRTGEKVFLECVQDMDHENMFWYRQDPGLGLRLIYFSYDVKMKEKGDIPEGYSVSREKKERFSLILESASTNQTSMYLCASMIWEGEQYFGPGTRLTVT.

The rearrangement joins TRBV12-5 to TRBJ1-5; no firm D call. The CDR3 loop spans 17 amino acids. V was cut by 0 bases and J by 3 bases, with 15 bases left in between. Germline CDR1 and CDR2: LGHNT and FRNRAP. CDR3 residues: CASGLVFSGQHNQPQHF. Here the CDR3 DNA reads TGTGCTAGTGGTTTGGTTTTCTCTGGGCAGCACAATCAGCCCCAGCATTTT.

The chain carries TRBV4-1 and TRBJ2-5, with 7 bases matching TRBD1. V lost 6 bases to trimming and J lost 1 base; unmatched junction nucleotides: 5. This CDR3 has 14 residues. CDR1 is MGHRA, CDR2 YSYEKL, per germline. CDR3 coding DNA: TGCGCCAGCAGGCAACAGGGGAGCCAAGAGACCCAGTACTTC. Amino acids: CASRQQGSQETQYF.

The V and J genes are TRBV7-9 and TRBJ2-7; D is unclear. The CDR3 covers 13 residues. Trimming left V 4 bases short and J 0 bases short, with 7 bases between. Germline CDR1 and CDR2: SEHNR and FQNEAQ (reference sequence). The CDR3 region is CASSSTYSYEQYF. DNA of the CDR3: TGTGCCAGCAGCTCCACCTACTCCTACGAGCAGTACTTC. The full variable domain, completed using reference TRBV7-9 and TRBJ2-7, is DTGVSQNPRHKITKRGQNVTFRCDPISEHNRLYWYRQTLGQGPEFLTYFQNEAQLEKSRLLSDRFSAERPKGSFSTLEIQRTEQGDSAMYLCASSSTYSYEQYFGPGTRLTVT.